This T cell receptor (beta chain) originates from a study of T cells expressing NK-cell markers. TCRdb reprocessed the 5' RACE reads and keeps a single row for each CDR3 protein, giving no DNA. The repertoire table contains fewer than 550,000 distinct CDR3 sequences. Germline loops: CDR1 MGHRA, CDR2 YSYEKL. CDR3 length: 14 residues. The chain couples TRBV4-1 to TRBJ1-2; the D gene TCRdb calls, TRBD1, cannot be checked with no DNA. The sequenced material came from blood T cells: a sorted CD56 or NKG2C T cell subset, CD4+ or CD8+ T cells, or bulk PBMC T cells (not recorded which). This sequence was found in a woman aged 45-65 years in good health. CDR3 region: CASSQPGGVYGYTF.